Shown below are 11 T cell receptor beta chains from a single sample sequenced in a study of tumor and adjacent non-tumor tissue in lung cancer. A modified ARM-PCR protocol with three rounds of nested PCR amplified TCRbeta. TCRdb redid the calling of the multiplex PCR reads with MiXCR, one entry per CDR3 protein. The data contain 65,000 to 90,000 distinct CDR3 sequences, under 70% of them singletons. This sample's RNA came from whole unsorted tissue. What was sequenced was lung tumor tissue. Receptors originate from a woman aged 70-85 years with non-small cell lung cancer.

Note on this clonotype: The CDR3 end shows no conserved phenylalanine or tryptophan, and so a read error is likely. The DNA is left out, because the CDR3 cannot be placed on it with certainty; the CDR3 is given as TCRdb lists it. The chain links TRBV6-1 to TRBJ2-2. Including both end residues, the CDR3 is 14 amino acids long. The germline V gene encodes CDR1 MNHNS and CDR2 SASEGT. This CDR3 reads CASSPDQVSGELFI.

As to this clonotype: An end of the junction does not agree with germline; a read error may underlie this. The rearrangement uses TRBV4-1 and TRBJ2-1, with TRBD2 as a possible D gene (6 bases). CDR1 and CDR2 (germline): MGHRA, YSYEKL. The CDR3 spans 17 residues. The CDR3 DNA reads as TGCGCCAGTAACTCCATTTGGGAGCGGGCCTCCTACAATGAGCAATTCTTC. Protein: CASNSIWERASYNEQFF.

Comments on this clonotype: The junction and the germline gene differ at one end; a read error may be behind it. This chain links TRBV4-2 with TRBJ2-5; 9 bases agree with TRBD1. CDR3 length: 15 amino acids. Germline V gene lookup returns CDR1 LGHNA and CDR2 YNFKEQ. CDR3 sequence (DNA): TGTGCCGGCAGCCAATCCACAGGGGGCAAAAAGACCCAGTATTTC. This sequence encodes CAGSQSTGGKKTQYF.

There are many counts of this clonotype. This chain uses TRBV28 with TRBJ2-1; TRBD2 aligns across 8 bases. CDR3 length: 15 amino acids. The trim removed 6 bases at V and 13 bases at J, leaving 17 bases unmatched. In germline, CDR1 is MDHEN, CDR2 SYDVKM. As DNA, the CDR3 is TGTGCCAGCAGGACCGGGACTAGTGTGTTGTCTGGACAGTTCTTC. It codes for CASRTGTSVLSGQFF. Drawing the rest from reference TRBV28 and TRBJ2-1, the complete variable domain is DVKVTQSSRYLVKRTGEKVFLECVQDMDHENMFWYRQDPGLGLRLIYFSYDVKMKEKGDIPEGYSVSREKKERFSLILESASTNQTSMYLCASRTGTSVLSGQFFGPGTRLTVL.

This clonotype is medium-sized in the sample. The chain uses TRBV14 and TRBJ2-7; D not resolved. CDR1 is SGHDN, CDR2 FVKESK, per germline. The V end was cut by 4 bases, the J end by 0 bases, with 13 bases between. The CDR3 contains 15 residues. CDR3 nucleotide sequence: TGTGCCAGCAGCCCCATTAACCAGGCCTCCTACGAGCAGTACTTC. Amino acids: CASSPINQASYEQYF.

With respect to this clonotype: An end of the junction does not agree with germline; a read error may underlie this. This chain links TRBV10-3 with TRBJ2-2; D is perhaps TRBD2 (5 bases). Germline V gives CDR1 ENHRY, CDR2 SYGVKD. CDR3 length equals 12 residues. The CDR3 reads CPIRRLAGELYF. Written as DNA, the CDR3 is TGTCCCATCAGGAGGCTAGCCGGGGAGCTGTATTTT.

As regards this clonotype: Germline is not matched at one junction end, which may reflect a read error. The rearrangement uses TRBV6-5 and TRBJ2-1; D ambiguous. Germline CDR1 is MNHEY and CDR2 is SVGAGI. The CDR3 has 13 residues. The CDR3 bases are TGTGACAGCAGTTACTCGAATACCGGCGGGCAGTTCTTC. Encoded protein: CDSSYSNTGGQFF.

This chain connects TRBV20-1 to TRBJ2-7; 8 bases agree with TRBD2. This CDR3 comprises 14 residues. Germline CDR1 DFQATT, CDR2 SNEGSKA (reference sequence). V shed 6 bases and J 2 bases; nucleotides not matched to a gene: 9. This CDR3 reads CSASGSGGAYEQYF. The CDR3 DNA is TGCAGTGCCAGCGGGAGTGGGGGAGCCTACGAGCAGTACTTC.

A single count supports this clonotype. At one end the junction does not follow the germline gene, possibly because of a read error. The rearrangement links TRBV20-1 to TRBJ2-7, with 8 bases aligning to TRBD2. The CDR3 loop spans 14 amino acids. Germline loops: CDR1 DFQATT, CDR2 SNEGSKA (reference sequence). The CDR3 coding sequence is TGCAGTGCTATCCCAGCGGGAGCTCCCTACGAGCAATACTTC. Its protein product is CSAIPAGAPYEQYF.

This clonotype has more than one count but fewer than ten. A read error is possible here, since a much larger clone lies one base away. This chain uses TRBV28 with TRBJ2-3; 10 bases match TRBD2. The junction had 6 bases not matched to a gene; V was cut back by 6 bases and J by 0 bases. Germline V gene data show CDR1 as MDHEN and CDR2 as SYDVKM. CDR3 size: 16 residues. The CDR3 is CASRLGLAESTDTQYF. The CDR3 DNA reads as TGTGCCAGCAGGTTAGGACTAGCGGAGAGCACAGATACGCAGTATTTT.

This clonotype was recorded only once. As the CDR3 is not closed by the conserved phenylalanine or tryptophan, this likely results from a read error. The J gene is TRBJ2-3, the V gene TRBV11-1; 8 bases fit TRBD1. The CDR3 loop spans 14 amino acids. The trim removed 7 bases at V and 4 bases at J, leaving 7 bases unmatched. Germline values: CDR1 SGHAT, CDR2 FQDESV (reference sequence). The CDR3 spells CASIMDREADTQYL. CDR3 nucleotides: TGTGCCAGCATCATGGACAGGGAGGCAGATACGCAGTATCTT.